This TCR beta chain was sequenced during a study of breast tumors, draining lymph nodes, adjacent tissues. Sample share makes this clonotype medium-sized. What it recognizes is unknown. The study, taken as a whole, reports: Most tumor T cells seemingly derive from lymph node, then expand in tumor. Luminal-like breast cancer showed significantly greater tumor-nontumor repertoire similarity than basal-like breast cancer did. Compared with lymph nodes, tumors were less diverse; compared with nontumor tissue, more.

V was clipped by 4 bases and J by 5 bases; unmatched bases: 10. The CDR3 consists of 15 residues. CDR1 is SGHTS, CDR2 YDEGEE, per germline. In TCRdb, the multiplex PCR reads were re-called with MiXCR into one record per CDR3 protein. Of 20,000 to 30,000 distinct CDR3 sequences listed, approximately 23% are singletons. The sequenced sample consisted of breast tumor tissue. V and J are TRBV5-8 and TRBJ2-7; TRBD1 aligns across 9 bases. This sequence was found in a female donor with breast cancer. Some clones in this sample may be carry-over from other donors' samples. The CDR3 reads CASSRPGQGTNEQYF. The CDR3 DNA reads TGTGCCAGCAGCCGTCCGGGACAGGGAACAAACGAGCAGTACTTC.